These 27 T cell receptor beta chains were all obtained from the same sample, sequenced in a study of T cell repertoires in cytomegalovirus infection. These TCRs are of unknown antigen specificity. TCRdb re-called the reads with MiXCR, one entry per CDR3 protein. The sample lists roughly 990,000 distinct CDR3 sequences, 31% occurring once. The sequenced sample was cultured CD8+ T cells from PBMCs, obtained from culture after CMV antigen stimulation. These receptors all stem from a human donor in good health (CMV status not recorded). Some clones in this sample may be carry-over from other donors' samples.

The chain has TRBV6-4 and TRBJ2-1, with D uncertain. V lost 4 bases, J lost 9 bases, and 10 bases lay in between. The CDR3 has 12 amino acids. Germline V gene lookup returns CDR1 MRHNA and CDR2 SNTAGT. The CDR3: CASSGLYGEQFF. The CDR3 DNA is TGTGCCAGCAGTGGACTCTACGGTGAGCAGTTCTTC.

This rearrangement joins TRBV6-2 or TRBV6-3 to TRBJ2-7, with D possibly being TRBD1 (6 bases). Looked up from germline, CDR1 is MNHEY and CDR2 is SVGEGT. CDR3 length: 15 amino acids. V lost 0 bases and J 4 bases, leaving 13 bases between the germline ends. CDR3 DNA: TGTGCCAGCAGTTACTCAAAAGAGCAGGGGTACGAGCAGTACGTC. This gives the protein CASSYSKEQGYEQYV.

Many counts were recorded for this clonotype. The chain recombines TRBV7-2 with TRBJ1-4; no clear D gene. CDR1 and CDR2 (germline): SGHTA, FQGNSA. Trimming stripped 1 base from V and 8 bases from J, with 20 bases between. The CDR3 has 17 amino acids. In DNA, the CDR3 is TGTGCCAGCAGCTTAGAGGGTTCGATGAACAAGGAGGAAAAACTGTTTTTT. It specifies CASSLEGSMNKEEKLFF. The full variable domain, its missing parts supplied by reference TRBV7-2 and TRBJ1-4, is GAGVSQSPSNKVTEKGKDVELRCDPISGHTALYWYRQSLGQGLEFLIYFQGNSAPDKSGLPSDRFSAERTGGSVSTLTIQRTQQEDSAVYLCASSLEGSMNKEEKLFFGSGTQLSVL.

J is TRBJ2-3 and V is TRBV28; 14 bases fit TRBD2. The CDR3 contains 19 residues. CDR1 and CDR2 (germline): MDHEN, SYDVKM. J was trimmed by 2 bases and V by 5 bases; bases with no gene match: 12. The DNA of the CDR3 is TGTGCCAGCAGTACCATCGCTGGACTAGCGGGGGGTTTCACAGATACGCAGTATTTT. Its translation: CASSTIAGLAGGFTDTQYF. The full variable domain, completed using reference TRBV28 and TRBJ2-3, is DVKVTQSSRYLVKRTGEKVFLECVQDMDHENMFWYRQDPGLGLRLIYFSYDVKMKEKGDIPEGYSVSREKKERFSLILESASTNQTSMYLCASSTIAGLAGGFTDTQYFGPGTRLTVL.

The rearrangement links TRBV5-6 to TRBJ2-7; no clear D. Germline assignment: CDR1 SGHDT and CDR2 YYEEEE. This CDR3 comprises 13 residues. Trimming removed 5 bases at V and 6 bases at J, with 15 bases between. CDR3 nucleotides: TGTGCCAGCAGGTCCGGACCTGGGTCCGAGCAGTACGTC. Its protein product is CASRSGPGSEQYV.

This clonotype was picked up a small number of times. The V call is TRBV7-9, the J call TRBJ2-3; D remains unclear. Trimming took 0 bases from V and 2 from J, leaving 6 bases between them. The V gene's germline CDR1 is SEHNR and CDR2 FQNEAQ (reference sequence). The CDR3 consists of 14 residues. CDR3 sequence reads: CASSLALFTDTQYF. DNA for the CDR3: TGTGCCAGCAGCTTAGCCTTATTCACAGATACGCAGTATTTT.

The V call is TRBV6-5, the J call TRBJ2-7, with 9 bases matching TRBD2. V shed 3 bases, J shed 5 bases, and the junction held 8 bases outside the gene matches. CDR1 is MNHEY, CDR2 SVGAGI, per germline. The CDR3 extends over 15 amino acids. The CDR3 DNA is TGTGCCAGCAGTTATTATACTAGCGGGTCAAACGAGCAGTACTTC. This codes for CASSYYTSGSNEQYF.

This clonotype was counted once. The chain combines TRBV5-1 with TRBJ1-1; 7 positions agree with TRBD1. V lost 6 bases, J lost 8 bases, and 13 bases stayed unmatched. Looked up from germline, CDR1 is SGHRS and CDR2 is YFSETQ. The CDR3 length is 14 residues. The CDR3 DNA reads TGCGCCAGCACCGCTGTTACAGGGGTAGGGGAAGCTTTCTTT. Translated, it gives CASTAVTGVGEAFF.

This clonotype showed up just once. V gene TRBV29-1 combines with J gene TRBJ2-7, with D possibly TRBD1 on 5 matching bases. The germline V and J ends were trimmed by 1 base and 6 bases, with 13 bases remaining between them. There are 13 residues in the CDR3. Germline V gene data show CDR1 as SQVTM and CDR2 as ANQGSEA. The CDR3 DNA reads as TGCAGCGTTGAAGGCCACAGGTCTACCGAGCAGTACGTC. Translated: CSVEGHRSTEQYV.

Comments on this clonotype: One end of the junction fails to match germline, which may point to a read error. The V and J genes are TRBV13 and TRBJ2-6; the D is unclear. The CDR3 has 15 residues. Per the germline V gene, CDR1 is PRHDT and CDR2 is FYEKMQ (reference sequence). The CDR3 DNA reads TGTGCCAGCACCCGGCGAGGCTCTAGGGCCAACGTCCTGACTTTC. Its translation is CASTRRGSRANVLTF.

The chain carries TRBV6-6 and TRBJ1-3; 10 bases match TRBD1. There are 16 residues in the CDR3. The V and J ends lost 2 bases and 4 bases, in that order; junction bases with no gene match: 5. Germline V gene sequence: CDR1 MNHNY, CDR2 SVGAGI (reference sequence). The CDR3 region is CASSYVGQGVGNTIYF. The CDR3 DNA reads TGTGCCAGCAGTTACGTTGGACAGGGGGTGGGAAACACCATATATTTT.

The gene calls are TRBV20-1 and TRBJ2-3; unclear D gene. V lost 3 bases to trimming and J lost 6 bases, with 10 bases between them. The germline gives CDR1 DFQATT, CDR2 SNEGSKA (reference sequence). CDR3 length: 12 amino acids. The CDR3 protein is CSASRASDTQYF. In DNA form, the CDR3 reads TGCAGTGCTAGTCGAGCATCCGATACGCAGTATTTT.

There are a few counts of this clonotype. The J gene is TRBJ2-5, the V gene TRBV6-1, with TRBD1 identical over 8 bases. After removal of 3 bases from V and 3 bases from J, the junction contained 3 bases not matched to a gene. The CDR3 is made up of 14 amino acids. Germline lookup yields CDR1 MNHNS and CDR2 SASEGT. The CDR3: CASSEEDREETQYF. CDR3 in DNA: TGTGCCAGCAGTGAGGAGGACAGGGAAGAGACCCAGTACTTC.

The rearrangement links TRBV12-3 or TRBV12-4 to TRBJ1-5; D uncertain. The germline V and J ends were trimmed by 5 bases and 9 bases, with 11 bases remaining between them. The CDR3 sequence is 12 residues long. The CDR3 nucleotides are TGTGCCAGCAGTCCAGCGAATTGGCCCCAGCATTTT. This encodes CASSPANWPQHF.

This clonotype was detected many times. This chain joins TRBV7-2 and TRBJ1-1; 9 bases fit TRBD1. Germline V gene lookup returns CDR1 SGHTA and CDR2 FQGNSA. After removal of 5 bases from V and 4 bases from J, the junction contained 5 bases not matched to a gene. The CDR3 is made up of 14 amino acids. CDR3 nucleotide sequence: TGTGCCAGCAGCCCTGAGACAGGGGGCACTGAAGCTTTCTTT. It is translated as CASSPETGGTEAFF.

This clonotype was seen more than once but under ten times. The chain uses TRBV10-1 and TRBJ1-5; no firm D call. V was clipped by 4 bases and J by 7 bases, with 11 bases between them. The CDR3 is made up of 13 amino acids. CDR1 is WNHNN, CDR2 SYGVQD, per germline (reference sequence). CDR3 residues: CASSGGLKQPQHF. CDR3 in DNA: TGCGCCAGCAGTGGTGGACTGAAACAGCCCCAGCATTTT.

V is TRBV7-9 and J is TRBJ2-7, with TRBD1 matching 10 bases. This CDR3 region has 15 residues. Germline trimming cut 5 bases from V and 3 bases from J; bases unmatched to any gene: 7. Germline lookup yields CDR1 SEHNR and CDR2 FQNEAQ (reference sequence). The CDR3 here is CASSGGTGESYEQYF. As DNA, the CDR3 is TGTGCCAGCAGCGGCGGGACAGGGGAAAGCTACGAGCAGTACTTC.

The chain couples TRBV6-6 to TRBJ1-5, with D maybe TRBD1 (6 bases). This CDR3 region has 15 residues. V was cut by 5 bases and J by 5 bases, with 16 bases left in between. Germline loops: CDR1 MNHNY, CDR2 SVGAGI (reference sequence). CDR3 DNA: TGTGCCAGCAGTACACAGGGAGGCAGTGATCAGCCCCAGCATTTT. Its protein is CASSTQGGSDQPQHF.

CDR3 sequence: CASSAEGTGSYEQYV. CDR3 bases: TGTGCCAGTAGTGCCGAGGGGACAGGGTCCTACGAGCAGTACGTC. The chain couples TRBV19 to TRBJ2-7; 9 nucleotides match TRBD1. There are 15 residues in the CDR3. Germline CDR1 reads LNHDA; CDR2 reads SQIVND (reference sequence). Trimming at V came to 5 bases and at J to 1 base, leaving 6 bases not matched to a gene.

This clonotype was detected many times. One base away lies a much larger clone, so this may be a sequencing read error. The chain joins TRBV7-6 to TRBJ2-2; D perhaps matches TRBD1 (6 bases). The CDR3 runs to 12 residues. The germline V gene has CDR1 SGHVS and CDR2 FNYEAQ. The CDR3 region is CASNLGGGELFF. The CDR3 DNA follows: TGTGCCAGCAACTTAGGGGGCGGGGAGCTGTTTTTT.

Ten or more counts support this clonotype. The genes are TRBV7-8 and TRBJ1-4; D gene ambiguous. The CDR3 is made up of 15 amino acids. CDR1 and CDR2 (germline): SGHVS, FQNEAQ. V was shortened by 3 bases and J by 3 bases, with 11 bases between the two germline ends. The CDR3 nucleotides are TGTGCCAGCAGCTTGTCGGGGAGGGCTAATGAAAAACTGTTTTTT. Its translation is CASSLSGRANEKLFF.

The rearrangement joins TRBV12-3 or TRBV12-4 to TRBJ1-5; 7 nucleotides align to TRBD1. V was clipped by 10 bases and J by 6 bases; unmatched bases: 12. This CDR3 has 14 amino acids. Here the CDR3 reads CANTGERRGQPQHF. In DNA, the CDR3 is TGTGCCAACACAGGGGAGAGGAGAGGTCAGCCCCAGCATTTT.

This clonotype has at least ten counts. The chain employs TRBV4-1 and TRBJ2-7, with D perhaps matching TRBD1 (6 bases). Trimming removed 0 bases from V and 2 bases from J, with 11 bases in between. This CDR3 region has 15 residues. CDR1 and CDR2 from the germline V gene are MGHRA and YSYEKL. The DNA of the CDR3 is TGCGCCAGCAGCCAAGAGCATCGGACAGCCTACGAGCAGTACTTC. Its translation is CASSQEHRTAYEQYF.

This clonotype was found a few times. V gene TRBV27 combines with J gene TRBJ1-5; weak D call: TRBD1 (5 bases). This CDR3 has 15 amino acids. Per the germline V gene, CDR1 is MNHEY and CDR2 is SMNVEV (reference sequence). V shed 6 bases and J shed 0 bases, with 12 bases lying between them. CDR3 in amino acids: CASRERGYSNQPQHF. CDR3 nucleotides: TGTGCCAGCAGAGAAAGGGGATATAGCAATCAGCCCCAGCATTTT.

In this sample, this clonotype turned up a few times. V and J are TRBV7-9 and TRBJ2-1; either TRBD1 or TRBD2 may fit D (5 bases each). Germline CDR1 and CDR2: SEHNR and FQNEAQ (reference sequence). The CDR3 sequence is 12 residues long. With 1 base removed from V and 9 bases from J, the gap between germline ends came to 7 bases. This chain's CDR3 is CASSLDGAEQFF. The CDR3 DNA is TGTGCCAGCAGCTTAGACGGGGCTGAGCAGTTCTTC.

This clonotype was observed a few times. The chain has TRBV6-5 and TRBJ2-1, with 7 bases identical to TRBD2. This CDR3 contains 13 residues. J was trimmed by 12 bases and V by 5 bases; bases with no gene match: 10. The germline gives CDR1 MNHEY, CDR2 SVGAGI. The DNA of the CDR3 is TGTGCCAGCAGTCCATTCCTAGCGGATCGGCAGTTCTTC. Protein: CASSPFLADRQFF.

The chain combines TRBV4-1 with TRBJ1-1; 9 positions match TRBD1. CDR3 length: 15 residues. The germline gives CDR1 MGHRA, CDR2 YSYEKL. Unmatched junction bases numbered 6, after V lost 3 bases and J lost 4 bases. The chain's CDR3 is CASSQPTGGITEAFF. The CDR3 DNA sequence: TGCGCCAGCAGCCAGCCGACAGGGGGAATCACTGAAGCTTTCTTT.